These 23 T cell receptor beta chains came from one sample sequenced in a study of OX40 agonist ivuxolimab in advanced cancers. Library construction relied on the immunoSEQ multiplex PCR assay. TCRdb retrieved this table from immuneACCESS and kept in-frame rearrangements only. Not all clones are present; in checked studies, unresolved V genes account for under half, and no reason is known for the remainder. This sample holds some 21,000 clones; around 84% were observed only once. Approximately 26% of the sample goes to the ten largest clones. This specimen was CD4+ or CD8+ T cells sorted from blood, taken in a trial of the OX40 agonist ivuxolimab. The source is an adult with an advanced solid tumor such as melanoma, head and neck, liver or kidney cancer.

This CDR3 reads CASMVTPTLPYEQYF. In DNA form, the CDR3 reads TGTGCCAGCATGGTAACTCCGACTTTACCCTACGAGCAGTACTTC. This chain joins TRBV2 and TRBJ2-7; D is uncertain. V lost 7 bases and J 2 bases, leaving 18 bases between the germline ends. From germline, CDR1 is SNHLY and CDR2 FYNNEI. The CDR3 has 15 amino acids.

The CDR3 protein is CASSLTPGTTYEQYF. CDR3 DNA sequence: TGTGCCAGCAGCCTCACCCCCGGGACCACCTACGAGCAGTACTTC. V gene TRBV4-2 combines with J gene TRBJ2-7; D possibly matches TRBD1 or TRBD2 (5 bases each). This CDR3 contains 15 residues. Germline-derived CDR1 and CDR2 are LGHNA and YNFKEQ. Trimming shortened V by 4 bases and J by 2 bases, and 15 bases separated the two germline ends.

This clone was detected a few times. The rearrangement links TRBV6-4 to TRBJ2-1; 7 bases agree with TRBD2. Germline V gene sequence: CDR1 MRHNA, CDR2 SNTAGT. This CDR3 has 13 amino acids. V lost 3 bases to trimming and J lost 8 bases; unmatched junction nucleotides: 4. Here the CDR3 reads CASSDGGVDEQFF. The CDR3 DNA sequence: TGTGCCAGCAGTGATGGGGGGGTCGATGAGCAGTTCTTC.

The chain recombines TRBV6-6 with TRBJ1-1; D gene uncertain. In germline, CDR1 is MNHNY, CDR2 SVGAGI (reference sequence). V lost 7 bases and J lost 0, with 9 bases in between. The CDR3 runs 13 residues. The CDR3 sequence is CASILQLNTEAFF. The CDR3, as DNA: TGTGCCAGCATTCTACAGCTGAACACTGAAGCTTTCTTT.

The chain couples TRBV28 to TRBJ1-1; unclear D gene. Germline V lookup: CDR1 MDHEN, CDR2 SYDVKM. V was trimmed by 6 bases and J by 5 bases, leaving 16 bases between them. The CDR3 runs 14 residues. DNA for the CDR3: TGTGCCAGCAGCCCGGAATTCCTAGGAACTGAAGCTTTCTTT. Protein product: CASSPEFLGTEAFF.

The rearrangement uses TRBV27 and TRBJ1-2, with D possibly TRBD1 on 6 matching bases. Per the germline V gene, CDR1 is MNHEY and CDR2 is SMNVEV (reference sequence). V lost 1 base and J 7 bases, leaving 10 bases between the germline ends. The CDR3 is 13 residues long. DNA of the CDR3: TGTGCCAGCAGTTTATTAGGGGGGGCTGGCTACACCTTC. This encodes CASSLLGGAGYTF.

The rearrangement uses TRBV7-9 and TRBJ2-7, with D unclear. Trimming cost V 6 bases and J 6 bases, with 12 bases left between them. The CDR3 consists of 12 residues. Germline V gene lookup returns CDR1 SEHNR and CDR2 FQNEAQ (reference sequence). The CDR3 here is CASSSDGREQYF. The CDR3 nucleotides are TGTGCCAGCAGTTCCGACGGACGCGAGCAGTACTTC. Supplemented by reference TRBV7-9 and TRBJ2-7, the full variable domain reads DTGVSQNPRHKITKRGQNVTFRCDPISEHNRLYWYRQTLGQGPEFLTYFQNEAQLEKSRLLSDRFSAERPKGSFSTLEIQRTEQGDSAMYLCASSSDGREQYFGPGTRLTVT.

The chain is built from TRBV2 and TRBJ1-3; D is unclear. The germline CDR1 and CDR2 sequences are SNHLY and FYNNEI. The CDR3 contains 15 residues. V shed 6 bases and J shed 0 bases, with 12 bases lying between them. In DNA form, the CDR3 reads TGTGCCAGCAGGCTGGACGGAGACTCTGGAAACACCATATATTTT. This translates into CASRLDGDSGNTIYF.

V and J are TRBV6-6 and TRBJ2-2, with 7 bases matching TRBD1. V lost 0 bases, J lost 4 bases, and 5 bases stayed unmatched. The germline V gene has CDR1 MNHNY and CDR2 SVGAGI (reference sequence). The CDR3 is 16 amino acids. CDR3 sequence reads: CASSYSEGARTGELFF. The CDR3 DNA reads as TGTGCCAGCAGTTACTCAGAGGGGGCTCGCACCGGGGAGCTGTTTTTT.

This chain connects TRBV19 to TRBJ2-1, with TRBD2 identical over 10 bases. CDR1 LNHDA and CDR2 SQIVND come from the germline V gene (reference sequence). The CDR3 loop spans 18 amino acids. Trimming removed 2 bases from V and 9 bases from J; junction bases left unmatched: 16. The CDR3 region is CASSIIPGSSGSWGEQFF. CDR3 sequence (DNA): TGTGCCAGTAGTATAATCCCCGGGTCTAGCGGGAGTTGGGGTGAGCAGTTCTTC. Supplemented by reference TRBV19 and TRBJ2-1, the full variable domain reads DGGITQSPKYLFRKEGQNVTLSCEQNLNHDAMYWYRQDPGQGLRLIYYSQIVNDFQKGDIAEGYSVSREKKESFPLTVTSAQKNPTAFYLCASSIIPGSSGSWGEQFFGPGTRLTVL.

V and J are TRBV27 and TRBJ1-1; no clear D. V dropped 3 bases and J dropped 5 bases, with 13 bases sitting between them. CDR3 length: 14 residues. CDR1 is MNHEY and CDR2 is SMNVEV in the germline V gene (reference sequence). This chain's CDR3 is CASSLTGVETEAFF. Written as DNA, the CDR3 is TGTGCCAGCAGTTTGACTGGGGTGGAGACTGAAGCTTTCTTT.

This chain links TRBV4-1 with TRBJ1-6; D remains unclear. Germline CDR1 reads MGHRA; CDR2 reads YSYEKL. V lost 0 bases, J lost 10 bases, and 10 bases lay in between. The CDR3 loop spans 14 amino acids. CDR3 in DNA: TGCGCCAGCAGCCAAGATTTCCCGGGATCACCCCTCCACTTT. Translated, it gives CASSQDFPGSPLHF.

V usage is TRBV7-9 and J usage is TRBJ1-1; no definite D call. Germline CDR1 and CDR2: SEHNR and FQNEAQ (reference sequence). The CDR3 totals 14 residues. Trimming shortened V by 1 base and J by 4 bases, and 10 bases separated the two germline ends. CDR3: CASSLGQAGTEAFF. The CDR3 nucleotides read TGTGCCAGCAGCTTAGGCCAGGCGGGCACTGAAGCTTTCTTT.

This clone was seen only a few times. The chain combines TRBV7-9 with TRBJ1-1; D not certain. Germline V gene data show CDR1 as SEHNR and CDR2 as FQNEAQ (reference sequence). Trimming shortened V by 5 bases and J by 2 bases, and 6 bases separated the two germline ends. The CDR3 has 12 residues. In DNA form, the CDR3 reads TGTGCCAGCAGCCCGGACAACACTGAAGCTTTCTTT. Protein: CASSPDNTEAFF.

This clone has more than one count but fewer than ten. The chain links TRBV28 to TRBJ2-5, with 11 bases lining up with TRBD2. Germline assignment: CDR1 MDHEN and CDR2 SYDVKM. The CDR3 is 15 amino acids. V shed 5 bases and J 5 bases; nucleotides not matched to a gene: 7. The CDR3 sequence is CASSPLAGGRETQYF. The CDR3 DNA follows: TGTGCCAGCAGTCCGCTAGCGGGAGGCCGCGAGACCCAGTACTTC.

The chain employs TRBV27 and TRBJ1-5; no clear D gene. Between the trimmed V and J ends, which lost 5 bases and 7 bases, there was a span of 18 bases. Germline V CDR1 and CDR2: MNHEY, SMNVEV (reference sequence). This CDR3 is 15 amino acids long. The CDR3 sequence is CASSHRREGYQPQHF. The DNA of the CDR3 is TGTGCCAGCAGTCACCGACGGGAAGGGTACCAGCCCCAGCATTTT.

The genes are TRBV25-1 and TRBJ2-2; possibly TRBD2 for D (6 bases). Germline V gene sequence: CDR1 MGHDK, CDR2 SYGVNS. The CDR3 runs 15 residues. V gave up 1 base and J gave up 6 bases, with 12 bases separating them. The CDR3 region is CASSEWGESAGELFF. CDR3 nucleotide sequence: TGTGCCAGCAGTGAATGGGGGGAGTCGGCCGGGGAGCTGTTTTTT. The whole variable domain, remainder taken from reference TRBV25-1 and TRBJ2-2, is EADIYQTPRYLVIGTGKKITLECSQTMGHDKMYWYQQDPGMELHLIHYSYGVNSTEKGDLSSESTVSRIRTEHFPLTLESARPSHTSQYLCASSEWGESAGELFFGEGSRLTVL.

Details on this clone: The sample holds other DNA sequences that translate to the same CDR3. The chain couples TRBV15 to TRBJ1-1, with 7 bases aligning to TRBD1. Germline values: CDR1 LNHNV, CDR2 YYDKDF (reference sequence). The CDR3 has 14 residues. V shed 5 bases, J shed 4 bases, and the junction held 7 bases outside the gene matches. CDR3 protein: CATSDRQGATEAFF. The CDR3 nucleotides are TGTGCCACCAGCGACCGACAGGGCGCCACTGAAGCTTTCTTT.

CDR3 coding DNA: TGTGCCAGCAGTTGGGGGGGCGGCTACGGGGAGCTGTTTTTT. Residues: CASSWGGGYGELFF. The gene calls are TRBV6-5 and TRBJ2-2; tentatively, D is TRBD2 (7 bases). Germline V gene data show CDR1 as MNHEY and CDR2 as SVGAGI. The CDR3 runs to 14 residues. The V and J ends lost 4 bases and 7 bases respectively, with 13 bases between them.

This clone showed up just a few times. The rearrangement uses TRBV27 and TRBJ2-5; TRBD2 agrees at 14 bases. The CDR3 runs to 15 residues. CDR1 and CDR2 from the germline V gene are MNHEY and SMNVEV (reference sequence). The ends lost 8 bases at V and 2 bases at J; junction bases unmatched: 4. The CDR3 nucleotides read TGTGCCAGCGGGACTAGCGGGAGATGGCAAGAGACCCAGTACTTC. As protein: CASGTSGRWQETQYF.

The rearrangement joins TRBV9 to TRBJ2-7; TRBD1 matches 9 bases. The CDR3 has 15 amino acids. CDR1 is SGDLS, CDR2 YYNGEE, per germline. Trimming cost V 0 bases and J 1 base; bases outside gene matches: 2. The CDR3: CASSVEGTGSYEQYF. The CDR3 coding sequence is TGTGCCAGCAGCGTAGAAGGGACAGGGTCCTACGAGCAGTACTTC.

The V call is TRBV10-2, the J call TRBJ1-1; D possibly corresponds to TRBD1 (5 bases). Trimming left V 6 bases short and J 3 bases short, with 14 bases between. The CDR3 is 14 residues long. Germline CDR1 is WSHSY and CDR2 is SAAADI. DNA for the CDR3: TGCGCCAGCAGAGCCGGGACTCGGTACACTGAAGCTTTCTTT. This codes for CASRAGTRYTEAFF.

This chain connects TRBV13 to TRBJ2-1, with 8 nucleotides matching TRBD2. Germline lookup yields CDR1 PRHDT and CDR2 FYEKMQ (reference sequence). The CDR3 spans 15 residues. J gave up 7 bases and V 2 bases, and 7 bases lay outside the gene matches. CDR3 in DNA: TGTGCCAGCAGCTTAAGCGGGAGCCGAAGAAATGAGCAGTTCTTC. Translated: CASSLSGSRRNEQFF.